This is a list of T cell receptor beta chains from one sample in a study of immune evolution from preneoplasia to lung adenocarcinoma. Sequencing used immunoSEQ multiplex PCR; TCRdb keeps in-frame clones, though not all of them. This table has about 14,000 clones, roughly 86% appearing once. Sample: FFPE minimally invasive lung adenocarcinoma tissue. These receptors were collected from a person between 60 and 80 years old with lung adenocarcinoma. CDR3s include the opening cysteine and the closing phenylalanine or tryptophan. The D gene is left open where the match is weak.

V gene,J gene,D gene,CDR3 protein
TRBV6-6,TRBJ2-7,-,CASREGTPNNEQYF
TRBV30,TRBJ2-1,TRBD1,CAWSVNTGGEQFF
TRBV6-1,TRBJ2-7,TRBD1,CASSPTGFISEQYF
TRBV7-2,TRBJ2-7,-,CASSLASTNYYEQYF
TRBV6-5,TRBJ2-2,-,CASSFNRPGAGELFF
TRBV5-6,TRBJ1-1,TRBD1,CASSRQGPEAFF
TRBV5-5,TRBJ1-2,-,CASSLVYGGRSNYGYTF
TRBV29-1,TRBJ1-2,-,CSVAGTNYGYTF
TRBV29-1,TRBJ2-1,TRBD2,CSSRPSGRYNEQFF
TRBV6-1,TRBJ2-7,-,CASRRGTEQYF
TRBV5-4,TRBJ2-1,TRBD2,CASSLGLAGRVSEQFF
TRBV6-1,TRBJ1-5,-,CASSEGTVNQPQHF
TRBV5-4,TRBJ1-6,-,CASSLDGDEDSPLHF
TRBV30,TRBJ2-2,-,CAWRAGSYTGELFF
TRBV5-6,TRBJ1-2,TRBD1,CASSLSDRGYGYTF
TRBV7-9,TRBJ1-1,TRBD1,CASSSGQGARDEAFF
TRBV27,TRBJ2-7,TRBD1,CASSAPGTGRYEQYF
TRBV30,TRBJ2-1,TRBD2,CAWSGGTSNEQFF
TRBV27,TRBJ2-3,TRBD2,CASSLHLTSGRGTDTQYF
TRBV15,TRBJ2-1,TRBD2,CATSRDGASGIYNEQFF
TRBV29-1,TRBJ2-3,-,CSTKEGTDTQYF
TRBV30,TRBJ2-4,TRBD2,CAWSLKGTSENIQYF
TRBV7-8,TRBJ1-2,TRBD1,CASSPRTGVGYGYTF
TRBV5-1,TRBJ2-2,TRBD1,CASSLVTGGIYTGELFF
TRBV7-2,TRBJ1-5,-,CASSLVPNSNQPQHF
TRBV7-8,TRBJ2-3,-,CASRKARSTDTQYF
TRBV7-3,TRBJ2-2,-,CASSLRHPPGELFF
TRBV6-4,TRBJ2-3,-,CASSAGTSTDTQYF
TRBV6-6,TRBJ2-7,-,CASSYSSREQYF
TRBV28,TRBJ1-5,-,CASSLRDTRVRQPQHF
TRBV5-6,TRBJ1-2,-,CASSLGFRAYGYTF
TRBV18,TRBJ2-7,-,CASSPSGGSYEQYF
TRBV28,TRBJ2-7,TRBD2,CASIVAGGSYEQYF
TRBV30,TRBJ1-2,-,CAWSNVGRVYGYTF
TRBV6-5,TRBJ1-2,-,CASSVQGNYGYTF
TRBV4-3,TRBJ1-2,-,CASSQDPAVYGYTF
TRBV13,TRBJ2-4,TRBD1,CASSLETGGGDIQYF
TRBV7-9,TRBJ2-7,-,CASSLDGTYEQYF
TRBV9,TRBJ1-3,TRBD1,CASSVATGGTTGNTIYF
TRBV4-3,TRBJ1-2,-,CASSQDRGRSNYGYTF
TRBV5-1,TRBJ1-2,TRBD1,CASSRPGQELYGYTF
TRBV7-9,TRBJ1-2,-,CASSLEMADKEGYTF
TRBV25-1,TRBJ1-2,-,CASSGPTWTNYGYTF
TRBV29-1,TRBJ2-7,-,CSAKLGEGGSYEQYF